Here is one T cell receptor beta chain with its context. What antigen it recognizes has not been identified. An end of the junction differs from the germline gene, which may be a read error. This entry belongs to a study of cytomegalovirus exposure and HLA in healthy donors (dated by TCRdb to about 2017). Looking at the study overall: An earlier analysis of roughly 500 of the donors reported over 250 Gb of sequence data and 90 million to 120 million unique TCR beta sequences obtained from some 200 million T cells. An early release covering roughly 640 HLA-typed donors comprised about 300 gigabases of sequencing data and approximately 85 million unique TCR sequences. The genetic ancestry cluster associated with self-reported Caucasian donors included over 80% of the roughly 400 genotyped donors. The study was designed to test whether signatures of past pathogen exposure could be identified by cataloging public T cell receptors. Using immunosequencing, the study profiled T cell repertoires from roughly 650 subjects and related those repertoires to cytomegalovirus serostatus. A separate validation cohort of roughly 110 different subjects was used in addition to the roughly 670-subject first cohort. High-throughput TCR immunosequencing, statistical association of individual TCRs with disease status, and machine learning were combined to predict cytomegalovirus infection status. A later analysis re-analyzed previously published TCR beta repertoires from about 600 donors and added high-resolution HLA genotyping to study TCR occurrence patterns. The later analysis used no new phenotypic data to find candidate immune exposures, relying instead on TCR beta sequences and their occurrence across donors. An earlier analysis of more than 450 of the donors used high-throughput TCR beta sequencing to judge whether each TCR beta V gene segment behaved as functional or pseudogenic. Alongside the repertoire data, information on donor age, sex, ethnicity and CMV serostatus was compiled. In a later genetic analysis, genome-wide SNP genotypes for about 60% of the 666 donors were used, and that subset was treated as a discovery cohort. All discovery cohort repertoires had been generated using a single sequencing platform. Class I and class II HLA loci were covered by the typing at four-digit resolution. Typing coverage varied by locus: roughly 629-630 donors for A, B, C, DRB1 and DQB1; roughly 560 for DQA1; around 610 for DPA1; 400 to 480 for DPB1. Because of strong linkage in the cohort, a handful of DR-DQ haplotypes were treated as single units for association and clustering. Across about 370 genotyped donors of the cohort, an average of approximately 240,000 unique TCR beta nucleotide sequences per donor were sequenced, and 15% to 20% of those sequences were non-productive. Broad study findings and their caveats: For the cohort, immune exposure information was limited to CMV serostatus. A total of about 180 TCR beta chains were listed by the study as associated with cytomegalovirus. In a later analysis, the rate of TCR association differed among HLA loci, with DRB1 alleles having the most associated TCRs and HLA-C alleles having the fewest. This cohort had only TCR beta chains sequenced, and the lack of alpha or paired-chain data limited which features could be detected. Compared with the 666-donor mean, donors in an Asian-associated ancestry cluster had fewer N-insertions in productive TCRs, according to a later genetic analysis. Because counts were too low, fewer than 20 rarely observed V segments, including chromosome 9 orphons, were excluded from the earlier analysis of around 590 of the donors. A cluster of highly shared sequence variants was judged likely to be a technical artifact of the sequencing pipeline. In an earlier analysis of roughly 560 of the donors, most TCR beta V segments were observed in productive rearrangements about 87% or about 30% of the time, broadly matching IMGT annotations. A later genetic analysis associated a missense DCLRE1C variant with V-gene and J-gene trimming of TCR beta chains, and an independent cohort replicated the association. In vitro tests confirmed that three of the cytomegalovirus-associated TCR beta chains recognize cytomegalovirus antigens. Roughly uniform sequencing depth across donors was assumed in presence/absence analyses, although this assumption may not hold. Because some donors lacked HLA typing at each locus, the association tests relied only on the typed subset. According to a later analysis, parvovirus B19, influenza, CMV and Epstein-Barr virus appeared linked to several top co-occurrence clusters. The classifier was reported to diagnose cytomegalovirus status with high specificity and sensitivity in both the original and validation cohorts. According to the authors, the approach could potentially be generalized to other disease states and immunological phenotypes. Across donors, most TCR sequences were observed very rarely, whereas some public TCRs were present in many individuals. A further reported finding was that TCR beta sequences accurately predicted the HLA-A and HLA-B alleles for most subjects in the first cohort. When HLA alleles, especially DR and DQ, strongly co-occurred, TCR associations were difficult to assign to individual alleles. Linkage disequilibrium might explain the correlated functional status among segregating V segments, but an unknown experimental factor could not be ruled out. In a later analysis, HLA-associated TCR beta chains were found to be more clonally expanded and to have lower generation probabilities than equally common non-associated chains. In a later analysis, most CMV-associated TCR beta chains were found to appear HLA-restricted, with HLA associations seemingly driven largely by CMV exposure. Specific HLA alleles were associated with around 18,000 TCR beta sequences at a false discovery rate of 0.05 in a later analysis. Some IMGT-functional V segments, including TRBV6-2 and TRBV6-3, could not be told apart with the 87-base-pair reads, so those segments were excluded.

Receptor libraries were prepared by the immunoSEQ multiplex PCR assay. The multiplex PCR relied on a mix of 60 forward primers for TCR Vbeta segments and 13 reverse primers for TCR Jbeta segments. The CDR3 region of rearranged TCR beta genes was amplified from genomic DNA with a multiplex PCR assay. On the Illumina HiSeq System, the amplified TCR beta libraries were sequenced as 87-base-pair reads. The source study handled its data this way. A later analysis counted approximately 76 million unique TCR beta chains across the 550 to 800 repertoires, and approximately 11 million of these chains were shared by at least two donors. Raw reads were error-corrected and collapsed into unique sequences with a nearest-neighbor algorithm that merged closely related sequences to remove PCR and sequencing errors. Alignment of CDR3 sequences to IMGT reference sequences was used to assign V, D and J gene segments. Each retained sequence needed at least a six-nucleotide match to both a V gene segment and a J gene segment. Rearrangements were classified as productive when the CDR3 lacked stop codons and remained in frame with V and J, and all other rearrangements were classified as non-productive. Following IMGT convention, CDR3 was defined as the stretch from the second conserved V-encoded cysteine to the conserved J-encoded phenylalanine. Sequences without an unambiguous match to a single V gene segment were excluded from the earlier analysis of almost 600 of the donors. An earlier analysis of almost 600 of the donors classified V segments as functional when productive rearrangements were above 56.7% and as segregating when the standard deviation between donors was above 5%. A statistical classification framework was built for diagnosing cytomegalovirus status from the catalog of TCR beta chain sequences. In a later analysis, TCR nucleotide sequences were compared against IMGT/GENE-DB human TR gene sequences so that V and J genes could be assigned. In a later analysis, CDR3 sequences and most-parsimonious VDJ recombination scenarios were assigned using the TCRdist pipeline. In a later analysis, each TCR beta chain was defined by its CDR3 amino acid sequence together with its V-gene family, and reads without a unique V-gene family were excluded. In a later analysis, fewer than 650 highly shared, low-generation-probability nucleotide sequences were removed to address suspected cross-contamination and a sequencing artifact. For each public chain, a later analysis derived a clonal expansion index from normalized ranks of inferred template counts within each repertoire. In a later analysis, generation probabilities were computed with a VDJ recombination model fitted to out-of-frame rearrangements, and the resulting probabilities were checked against IGoR. Hypergeometric tests were used in a later analysis to score TCR-TCR, TCR-HLA and TCR-CMV co-occurrence, with a repertoire-size bias correction applied to the TCR pairs. To estimate false discovery rates, a later analysis permuted the HLA or CMV assignments 20 times. In a later analysis, co-occurring TCRs were grouped using DBSCAN, with TCRdist sequence similarity added in when clustering inside HLA-allele-positive subsets. Repertoires with fewer than 30,000 or more than 120,000 public chains were left out of co-occurrence clustering, as were about 5 repertoires with anomalous nucleotide sharing. The table comes from immuneACCESS by way of TCRdb, which keeps in-frame sequences with V and J called. Part of the clones is missing from these tables; in studies checked, under half for an unresolved V gene and the rest for unknown reasons. The D gene and trimming were derived from the DNA, and the V and J assignments and clone size from that table. The sample yields 65,000 to 75,000 clones; about 70% were counted once. The top ten clones comprise just over 2% of the sample.

The cohort consisted of hundreds of healthy bone marrow donors. At the time of sampling, every cohort member was nominally healthy, though immune exposures that went unrecorded were likely present. The donor was CMV seronegative and belonged to the group of roughly 330 seronegative cohort members. A peripheral blood sample was collected from each donor, and TCR beta sequencing was performed on peripheral blood mononuclear cells. The Qiagen DNeasy Blood Extraction Kit was used to extract genomic DNA from the blood cell samples. Including cysteine and phenylalanine, the CDR3 has 16 amino acids. Only the CDR3 part of the read is kept: 48 bases, read in frame from the first base. For CDR1 and CDR2, the germline V gene lists MGHRA and YSYEKL.

The source is a woman under 40 in good health and CMV-seronegative. The chain is encoded by TRBV4-1 joined to TRBJ2-3; TRBD2 fits 8 bases in the junction. The specimen was PBMCs. The CDR3 protein sequence reads: CASSQELLAGEDTQYF. Read as DNA, the sequence is TGTGCCAGCAGCCAAGAGCTGCTAGCGGGCGAAGATACGCAGTATTTT.